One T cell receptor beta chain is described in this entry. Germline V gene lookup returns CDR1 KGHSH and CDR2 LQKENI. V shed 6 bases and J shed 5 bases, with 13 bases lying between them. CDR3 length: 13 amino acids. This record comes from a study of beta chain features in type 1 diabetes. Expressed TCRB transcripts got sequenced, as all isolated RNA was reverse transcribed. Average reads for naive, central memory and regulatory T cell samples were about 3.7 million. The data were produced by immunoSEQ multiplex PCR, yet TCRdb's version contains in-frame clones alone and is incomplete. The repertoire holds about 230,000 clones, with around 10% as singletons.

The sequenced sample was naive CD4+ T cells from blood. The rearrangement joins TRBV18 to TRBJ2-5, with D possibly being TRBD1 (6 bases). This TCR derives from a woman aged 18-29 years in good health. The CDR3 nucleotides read TGTGCCAGCTCCCTTGGACAGACGGAGACCCAGTACTTC. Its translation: CASSLGQTETQYF.